These 20 T cell receptor beta chains share one sample of origin, sequenced in a study of control samples from healthy donors and cancer patients. TCRdb's copy holds only in-frame clones and misses some; the assay was immunoSEQ multiplex PCR. The sample gives roughly 150,000 clones, 88% of which show up once; 1.5% to 2% is in the top ten. Sequencing was performed on blood. The receptors stem from a man in his late teens or twenties in good health.

The V gene is TRBV29-1, the J gene TRBJ2-6, with D tentatively TRBD1 (6 bases). This CDR3 is built from 14 residues. Looked up from germline, CDR1 is SQVTM and CDR2 is ANQGSEA. V lost 3 bases to trimming and J lost 0 bases, with 6 bases between them. The CDR3 protein is CSVEDSSGANVLTF. The CDR3 nucleotides read TGCAGCGTTGAGGACAGCTCTGGGGCCAACGTCCTGACTTTC.

This clone was detected only once. The gene calls are TRBV23-1 and TRBJ2-3; no definite D call. TRBV23-1 counts as an open reading frame of uncertain function. The CDR3 is made up of 11 amino acids. V was clipped by 9 bases and J by 2 bases, with 6 bases between them. The CDR3 nucleotides are TGCGCCAGACGGCCCACAGATACGCAGTATTTT. This codes for CARRPTDTQYF.

The V call is TRBV6-5, the J call TRBJ1-2; D is undetermined. Deletions cut 10 bases from V and 4 bases from J, with 16 bases between. CDR3 length: 13 amino acids. Germline V lookup: CDR1 MNHEY, CDR2 SVGAGI. CDR3 DNA sequence: TGTGCCAATTCGACTGGAATTAGCTATGGCTACACCTTC. Translating gives CANSTGISYGYTF.

The genes are TRBV3-1 (or the pseudogene TRBV3-2) and TRBJ2-7; D gene uncertain. This CDR3 has 12 amino acids. Looked up from germline, CDR1 is LGHDT and CDR2 is YNNKEL (reference sequence). V lost 0 bases to trimming and J lost 7 bases, with 7 bases between them. The chain's CDR3 is CASSQDWKEQYF. The CDR3, as DNA: TGTGCCAGCAGCCAAGATTGGAAAGAGCAGTACTTC.

V and J are TRBV6-2 or TRBV6-3 and TRBJ2-2; no clear D gene. V lost 5 bases, J lost 3 bases, and 13 bases lay in between. Germline assignment: CDR1 MNHEY and CDR2 SVGEGT. The CDR3 is 15 amino acids. The CDR3, as DNA: TGTGCCAGCAGTGACATCGGTCAGGACACCGGGGAGCTGTTTTTT. Encoded protein: CASSDIGQDTGELFF.

DNA of the CDR3: TGCAGTGCTTCTTCGGTGGATACGCAGTATTTT. Its translation: CSASSVDTQYF. The V call is TRBV20-1, the J call TRBJ2-3; D unresolved. CDR3 size: 11 residues. Germline V CDR1 and CDR2: DFQATT, SNEGSKA (reference sequence). Deletions cut 5 bases from V and 6 bases from J, with 9 bases between.

The chain is built from TRBV7-2 and TRBJ2-1, with TRBD1 identical over 8 bases. The CDR3 has 14 residues. Germline V gene data show CDR1 as SGHTA and CDR2 as FQGNSA. With V trimmed by 5 bases and J by 3 bases, 3 bases remained unmatched. The CDR3 coding sequence is TGTGCCAGCAGCCCCGGGACAGGCTACAATGAGCAGTTCTTC. Translated, it gives CASSPGTGYNEQFF.

The gene calls are TRBV7-2 and TRBJ2-3, with D perhaps TRBD2 (5 bases). This CDR3 has 13 residues. The germline V and J ends were trimmed by 6 bases and 10 bases, with 17 bases remaining between them. Looked up from germline, CDR1 is SGHTA and CDR2 is FQGNSA. DNA of the CDR3: TGTGCCAGCAGTTCCCACGCTCCCGGGGCGCAGTATTTT. Its translation: CASSSHAPGAQYF.

The V call is TRBV11-2, the J call TRBJ1-1; D remains ambiguous. From germline, CDR1 is SGHAT and CDR2 FQNNGV. This CDR3 has 14 amino acids. V was shortened by 3 bases and J by 1 base, with 9 bases between the two germline ends. CDR3 sequence (DNA): TGTGCCAGCAGCTTTCTGTTGGGGAACACTGAAGCTTTCTTT. Translated: CASSFLLGNTEAFF.

The V call is TRBV15, the J call TRBJ2-2; tentative D call: TRBD2 (6 bases). In germline, CDR1 is LNHNV, CDR2 YYDKDF (reference sequence). The CDR3 length is 16 residues. Between the trimmed V and J ends, which lost 1 base and 6 bases, there was a span of 15 bases. The chain's CDR3 is CATSRGYAPGAGELFF. The CDR3 DNA reads TGTGCCACCAGCAGAGGCTACGCCCCGGGGGCCGGGGAGCTGTTTTTT. Looking up the rest from reference TRBV15 and TRBJ2-2 gives the full variable domain: DAMVIQNPRYQVTQFGKPVTLSCSQTLNHNVMYWYQQKSSQAPKLLFHYYDKDFNNEADTPDNFQSRRPNTSFCFLDIRSPGLGDTAMYLCATSRGYAPGAGELFFGEGSRLTVL.

This clone was seen once. The chain has TRBV5-6 and TRBJ1-4, with a possible D match to TRBD1 (6 bases). This CDR3 is built from 15 residues. Trimming removed 4 bases from V and 4 bases from J, with 14 bases in between. CDR1 and CDR2 from the germline V gene are SGHDT and YYEEEE. The CDR3 DNA reads TGTGCCAGCAGCGACGGACAGTCTTTTAATGAAAAACTGTTTTTT. As protein: CASSDGQSFNEKLFF.

The CDR3 sequence is CASSVGGTQAETQYF. CDR3 coding DNA: TGTGCCAGCAGCGTAGGTGGGACTCAGGCAGAGACCCAGTACTTC. This chain links TRBV9 with TRBJ2-5; D may be TRBD2 (6 bases). The CDR3 has 15 residues. From germline, CDR1 is SGDLS and CDR2 YYNGEE. V was pared by 0 bases and J by 4 bases, with 13 bases between. Using reference TRBV9 and TRBJ2-5 for the parts outside the CDR3, the full variable domain is DSGVTQTPKHLITATGQRVTLRCSPRSGDLSVYWYQQSLDQGLQFLIQYYNGEERAKGNILERFSAQQFPDLHSELNLSSLELGDSALYFCASSVGGTQAETQYFGPGTRLLVL.

The chain joins TRBV19 to TRBJ1-4, with D perhaps TRBD1 (6 bases). Germline CDR1 and CDR2: LNHDA and SQIVND (reference sequence). Trimming took 6 bases from V and 0 from J, leaving 11 bases between them. The CDR3 loop spans 15 amino acids. In DNA, the CDR3 is TGTGCCAGTAGCCGGACAGCAGCAACTAATGAAAAACTGTTTTTT. Protein product: CASSRTAATNEKLFF.

The V gene is TRBV7-9, the J gene TRBJ1-4; 7 bases map to TRBD1. The CDR3 sequence is 15 residues long. Trimming at V came to 3 bases and at J to 3 bases, leaving 4 bases not matched to a gene. Per the germline V gene, CDR1 is SEHNR and CDR2 is FQNEAQ (reference sequence). The CDR3 DNA reads as TGTGCCAGCAGCTTCGGGACAGCCCCTAATGAAAAACTGTTTTTT. It codes for CASSFGTAPNEKLFF.

V usage is TRBV23-1 and J usage is TRBJ2-5; the D call may be TRBD1 or TRBD2 (6 bases each). Being an ORF, TRBV23-1 has a function that is uncertain. The CDR3 runs to 16 residues. Trimming took off 10 bases at V and 2 bases at J, with 23 bases between the two ends. CDR3 loop: CATCRWGAPGQETQYF. The CDR3 coding sequence is TGCGCCACTTGCCGGTGGGGGGCGCCGGGGCAAGAGACCCAGTACTTC.

This clone was observed once. The chain combines TRBV7-2 with TRBJ2-3, with 8 bases aligning to TRBD1. The ends lost 5 bases at V and 3 bases at J; junction bases unmatched: 1. This CDR3 contains 13 residues. Germline lookup yields CDR1 SGHTA and CDR2 FQGNSA. The CDR3 DNA follows: TGTGCCAGCAGCGGACAGGGTACAGATACGCAGTATTTT. Its protein product is CASSGQGTDTQYF.

The genes are TRBV6-5 and TRBJ1-2, with D unresolved. The germline V gene encodes CDR1 MNHEY and CDR2 SVGAGI. The CDR3 loop spans 13 amino acids. The V gene lost 4 bases and the J gene lost 8 bases, with 14 bases spanning the gap. The CDR3 DNA is TGTGCCAGCAGTTCCCGGCCATCAGACGGCTACACCTTC. Residues: CASSSRPSDGYTF.

The chain joins TRBV30 to TRBJ1-1; D uncertain. Germline CDR1 is GTSNPN and CDR2 is SVGIG (reference sequence). V was trimmed by 2 bases and J by 0 bases, leaving 10 bases between them. This CDR3 comprises 14 residues. The CDR3: CAWSRWGLNTEAFF. CDR3 DNA sequence: TGTGCCTGGAGTAGGTGGGGATTGAACACTGAAGCTTTCTTT.

The chain joins TRBV5-4 to TRBJ1-2; D gene uncertain. CDR3 length: 13 residues. V was clipped by 5 bases and J by 5 bases, with 13 bases between them. The germline gives CDR1 SGHNT, CDR2 YYREEE (reference sequence). The CDR3 here is CASRQEGGYGYTF. In nucleotides, the CDR3 is TGTGCCAGCAGGCAGGAGGGCGGGTATGGCTACACCTTC.

This chain joins TRBV4-1 and TRBJ1-2; weak D call: TRBD1 (5 bases). CDR1 and CDR2 from the germline V gene are MGHRA and YSYEKL. The CDR3 covers 17 residues. Trimming stripped 4 bases from V and 3 bases from J, with 21 bases between. DNA of the CDR3: TGCGCCAGCAGCCCTCTGGGTCTGGACAAAACCCACTATGGCTACACCTTC. This translates into CASSPLGLDKTHYGYTF.